This record looks at one T cell receptor (beta chain) sequence and its context. Its antigen is not known. The table came from immunoSEQ multiplex PCR; TCRdb's copy has only in-frame clones and leaves some out. Here the sample spans about 96,000 clones, 92% being singletons. This record belongs to a study of graft-versus-host responses after intestinal transplantation. Germline V gene lookup returns CDR1 SGHRS and CDR2 YFSETQ. J gave up 2 bases and V 6 bases, and 7 bases lay outside the gene matches. The CDR3 extends over 14 amino acids. This sequence was found in a human donor who received an intestinal transplant. The sequenced sample was unstimulated CD4+ T cells sorted from spleen or lymph node cells, obtained before intestinal transplant. V is TRBV5-1 and J is TRBJ2-7; 8 nucleotides match TRBD1. The CDR3, as DNA: TGCGCCAGCACCTTTCCGGACAGGGCCTACGAGCAGTACTTC. Its protein product is CASTFPDRAYEQYF.